The rows below give T cell receptor beta chains drawn from one sample of a study of T cell therapy after organ transplantation. Antigens for these TCRs are unknown. Libraries were prepared by immunoSEQ multiplex PCR; TCRdb keeps only in-frame clonotypes and omits some of them. Of 50,000 or so clones in the sample, 94% were seen once. The sample consisted of CD8+ T cells from blood, taken before autologous CMV-specific T cell therapy. These receptors all stem from a human patient who had received a solid organ transplant and had CMV disease. Both conserved end residues are part of each CDR3. D genes are given only for firm matches. Some rows have no size entry. The others give once, few or many, or a class for an expanded clone.

j_gene | d_gene | len | v_gene | abundance | CDR3nt | CDR3aa
TRBJ2-3 | . | 16 | TRBV15 | . | TGTGCCACCAGCAGGGAGGACGGTGCTAGCACAGATACGCAGTATTTT | CATSREDGASTDTQYF
TRBJ2-7 | TRBD2 | 14 | TRBV5-4 | . | TGTGCCAGCAGCGGAAGCGGGAGCTCCTACGAGCAGTACTTC | CASSGSGSSYEQYF
TRBJ2-7 | . | 15 | TRBV7-9 | once | TGTGCCAGCAGCCCCCCCGGGGGAATCGTTTACGAGCAGTACTTC | CASSPPGGIVYEQYF
TRBJ2-3 | TRBD1 | 14 | TRBV6-5 | . | TGTGCCAGCACCCCGACAGGGCCGACAGATACGCAGTATTTT | CASTPTGPTDTQYF
TRBJ2-3 | TRBD2 | 13 | TRBV29-1 | . | TGCAGCGTTGAAGGTAGCGGGCGAGATACGCAGTATTTT | CSVEGSGRDTQYF
TRBJ2-7 | TRBD1 | 15 | TRBV5-1 | . | TGCGCCAGCAGTTTGCCCCAGGGGGATGTTTACGAGCAGTACTTC | CASSLPQGDVYEQYF
TRBJ1-2 | TRBD1 | 12 | TRBV7-9 | . | TGTGCCAGCAGTTTCGGACAGGATGGCTACACCTTC | CASSFGQDGYTF
TRBJ2-5 | TRBD1 | 15 | TRBV6-6 | . | TGTGCCAGCAGTTACTCTGCCAGGGGGTACGAGACCCAGTACTTC | CASSYSARGYETQYF
TRBJ2-5 | . | 14 | TRBV6-5 | . | TGTGCCAGCAGTTACATGTCAACTGGGGAGACCCAGTACTTC | CASSYMSTGETQYF
TRBJ1-1 | . | 13 | TRBV6-5 | . | TGTGCCAGCAGTCGGACAGAGAACACTGAAGCTTTCTTT | CASSRTENTEAFF
TRBJ2-1 | TRBD1 | 12 | TRBV27 | . | TGTGCCAGCAGCCTACCGGGACAGAAGGAGTTCTTC | CASSLPGQKEFF
TRBJ2-1 | . | 14 | TRBV25-1 | . | TGTGCCAGCAGTTTGCGGGACTGGTCGGAGGAGCAGTTCTTC | CASSLRDWSEEQFF
TRBJ1-2 | TRBD1 | 15 | TRBV7-9 | . | TGTGCCAGCAGCTTAGGGACAGGAGTCAACTATGGCTACACCTTC | CASSLGTGVNYGYTF
TRBJ2-7 | TRBD2 | 14 | TRBV15 | . | TGTGCCACCAGCAGCGGGGGGGTTTTCTACGAGCAGTACTTC | CATSSGGVFYEQYF
TRBJ2-7 | . | 15 | TRBV14 | . | TGTGCCAGCAGCCTCTCCCAGGGGGGGCATCACGAGCAGTACTTC | CASSLSQGGHHEQYF
TRBJ1-4 | . | 14 | TRBV6-6 | once | TGTGCCAGCAGTCCCGGGACGGCTAATGAAAAACTGTTTTTT | CASSPGTANEKLFF
TRBJ2-7 | TRBD2 | 16 | TRBV4-1 | . | TGCGCCAGCAGCCAAGATATCCAGCGGGGGAACTACGAGCAGTACTTC | CASSQDIQRGNYEQYF
TRBJ2-3 | TRBD2 | 17 | TRBV19 | . | TGTGCCAGTAGTATTATAGGACTAGCGGGGGGCACAGATACGCAGTATTTT | CASSIIGLAGGTDTQYF
TRBJ2-7 | . | 10 | TRBV2 | . | TGTGCCAGTGGGGGGCTCGAGCAGTACTTC | CASGGLEQYF
TRBJ1-2 | TRBD1 | 15 | TRBV9 | . | TGTGCCAGCAGCCCGATGACAGGGGGCCTCTATGGCTACACCTTC | CASSPMTGGLYGYTF
TRBJ2-7 | TRBD1 | 14 | TRBV27 | . | TGTGCCAGCAGTCCACGGGACAGGACCTACGAGCAGTACTTC | CASSPRDRTYEQYF
TRBJ1-4 | TRBD1 | 14 | TRBV15 | . | TGTGCCACCAGCCCAGGGACAGTGAATGAAAAACTGTTTTTT | CATSPGTVNEKLFF
TRBJ1-1 | . | 13 | TRBV19 | once | TGTGCCAGTAGTATAGAAGGATCAGTCATGGCTTTCTTT | CASSIEGSVMAFF
TRBJ1-2 | TRBD1 | 18 | TRBV7-9 | . | TGTGCCAGCAGCCCCGCGGACAGGGCCCCGGGGCGTAACTATGGCTACACCTTC | CASSPADRAPGRNYGYTF
TRBJ2-7 | TRBD2 | 15 | TRBV6-5 | . | TGTGCCAGCAGTTACCATAGCGGGGGGGCCAACGAGCAGTACTTC | CASSYHSGGANEQYF